These T cell receptor beta chains were read from a single sample in a study of technical replicates of blood from a few donors. TCRdb's copy holds only in-frame clones and misses some; the assay was immunoSEQ multiplex PCR. The sample yields about 15,000 clones, 85% to 90% seen once. The sample taken for sequencing was PBMCs. These receptors originate from a human donor in good health. Both conserved end residues are part of each CDR3. A D gene is named only where the DNA matches it firmly. A row's size may be missing; if present it is once, few, many or a size class.

J gene	clone size	D gene	V gene	CDR3 length	CDR3 protein	CDR3 DNA
TRBJ2-1	once	-	TRBV5-1	17	CASSLAPTGGGHNEQFF	TGCGCCAGCAGCTTGGCGCCTACAGGGGGGGGTCACAATGAGCAGTTCTTC
TRBJ2-5	-	TRBD2	TRBV15	16	CATSRTGTSGSATQYF	TGTGCCACCAGCAGAACCGGGACTAGCGGGAGCGCGACCCAGTACTTC
TRBJ1-1	-	TRBD1	TRBV6-5	15	CATRTGGTGGTEAFF	TGTGCCACCAGAACAGGGGGCACGGGGGGTACTGAAGCTTTCTTT
TRBJ1-5	-	TRBD1	TRBV7-6	15	CASSLGQGARQPQHF	TGTGCCAGCAGCTTGGGACAGGGGGCCCGTCAGCCCCAGCATTTT
TRBJ2-7	-	TRBD1	TRBV2	14	CASSFTGEPYEQYF	TGTGCCAGCAGTTTTACAGGGGAACCCTACGAGCAGTACTTC
TRBJ1-1	-	-	TRBV19	14	CASTPPPGNTEAFF	TGTGCCAGTACACCCCCACCCGGGAACACTGAAGCTTTCTTT
TRBJ1-1	once	-	TRBV5-1	15	CASSPQGFENTEAFF	TGCGCCAGCAGCCCACAGGGATTTGAGAACACTGAAGCTTTCTTT
TRBJ1-5	-	-	TRBV10-3	15	CAISERQDSNQPQHF	TGTGCCATCAGTGAGCGACAGGATAGCAATCAGCCCCAGCATTTT
TRBJ1-5	-	-	TRBV7-2	18	CASSLGQGLEIGNQPQHF	TGTGCCAGCAGCTTAGGGCAGGGGCTAGAGATTGGCAATCAGCCCCAGCATTTT
TRBJ2-7	-	TRBD2	TRBV7-9	15	CASSFSGAVASEQYF	TGTGCCAGCAGCTTTAGCGGGGCCGTTGCTTCCGAGCAGTACTTC
TRBJ2-3	-	TRBD1	TRBV5-1	15	CASSSGTGAADTQYF	TGCGCCAGCAGCTCTGGGACAGGGGCGGCAGATACGCAGTATTTT
TRBJ1-5	-	-	TRBV25-1	14	CASSVLGGNEPQHF	TGTGCCAGCAGTGTTTTAGGGGGAAACGAGCCCCAGCATTTT
TRBJ2-2	-	-	TRBV6-1	15	CASSFRGSNTGELFF	TGTGCCAGCAGTTTCAGGGGTTCGAACACCGGGGAGCTGTTTTTT
TRBJ2-2	-	-	TRBV21-1	22	CASSKGGGSGRSDVLGTGELFF	TGTGCCAGCAGCAAAGGTGGGGGCAGCGGGAGGTCGGACGTGTTGGGCACCGGGGAGCTGTTTTTT
TRBJ2-1	-	TRBD2	TRBV14	17	CASSPISGRNSYNEQFF	TGTGCCAGCAGCCCGATTAGCGGGAGGAACTCCTACAATGAGCAGTTCTTC
TRBJ2-1	-	TRBD2	TRBV5-1	15	CASSFGLESHNEQFF	TGCGCCAGCAGCTTCGGACTAGAGTCCCACAATGAGCAGTTCTTC
TRBJ2-7	-	-	TRBV2	15	CASSETPNPSYEQYF	TGTGCCAGCAGTGAAACTCCAAACCCCTCCTACGAGCAGTACTTC
TRBJ2-1	-	-	TRBV6-1	15	CASSEFGGNYNEQFF	TGTGCCAGCAGTGAATTTGGCGGGAACTACAATGAGCAGTTCTTC
TRBJ2-7	-	TRBD2	TRBV5-1	15	CASSFSGSSSYEQYF	TGCGCCAGCAGCTTTAGCGGGAGCTCCTCCTACGAGCAGTACTTC
TRBJ2-6	-	-	TRBV5-4	15	CASSFEASGANVLTF	TGTGCCAGCAGCTTCGAGGCGTCTGGGGCCAACGTCCTGACTTTC
TRBJ1-2	once	-	TRBV5-1	14	CASSLNREVRGYTF	TGCGCCAGCAGCCTTAACAGGGAAGTAAGGGGCTACACCTTC
TRBJ1-1	-	-	TRBV6-5	15	CASSYSMGVNTEAFF	TGTGCCAGCAGTTACTCGATGGGAGTAAACACTGAAGCTTTCTTT
TRBJ2-1	few	-	TRBV10-3	13	CAFGRGAYNEQFF	TGTGCCTTTGGAAGGGGTGCCTACAATGAGCAGTTCTTC
TRBJ2-1	-	-	TRBV27	15	CASSLVQSSYNEQFF	TGTGCCAGCAGTTTAGTCCAGTCCTCCTACAATGAGCAGTTCTTC
TRBJ2-1	few	TRBD2	TRBV6-1	15	CASSEGLAAYNEQFF	TGTGCCAGCAGTGAAGGACTAGCGGCTTACAATGAGCAGTTCTTC
TRBJ1-5	-	TRBD1	TRBV15	15	CATSGDRGRNQPQHF	TGTGCCACCAGCGGGGACAGGGGGCGCAATCAGCCCCAGCATTTT
TRBJ2-1	-	TRBD2	TRBV6-1	16	CASSDLSGGRGVEQFF	TGTGCCAGCAGTGACTTATCGGGCGGGAGGGGAGTGGAGCAGTTCTTC
TRBJ1-1	-	-	TRBV7-6	14	CASSYRFEDTEAFF	TGTGCCAGCAGCTACAGGTTCGAGGACACTGAAGCTTTCTTT
TRBJ1-2	-	TRBD1	TRBV28	14	CASTTGQGAYGYTF	TGTGCCAGCACCACCGGACAGGGGGCTTATGGCTACACCTTC
TRBJ2-5	-	TRBD2	TRBV30	18	CAWRAGIAGGPKQETQYF	TGTGCCTGGAGGGCAGGTATAGCGGGAGGGCCAAAACAAGAGACCCAGTACTTC
TRBJ1-1	-	TRBD1	TRBV2	15	CASRETGTWNTEAFF	TGTGCCAGCAGGGAGACAGGGACGTGGAACACTGAAGCTTTCTTT
TRBJ2-5	-	TRBD2	TRBV29-1	17	CSVDFHIGRVVQETQYF	TGCAGCGTTGATTTTCACATAGGGAGGGTCGTCCAAGAGACCCAGTACTTC